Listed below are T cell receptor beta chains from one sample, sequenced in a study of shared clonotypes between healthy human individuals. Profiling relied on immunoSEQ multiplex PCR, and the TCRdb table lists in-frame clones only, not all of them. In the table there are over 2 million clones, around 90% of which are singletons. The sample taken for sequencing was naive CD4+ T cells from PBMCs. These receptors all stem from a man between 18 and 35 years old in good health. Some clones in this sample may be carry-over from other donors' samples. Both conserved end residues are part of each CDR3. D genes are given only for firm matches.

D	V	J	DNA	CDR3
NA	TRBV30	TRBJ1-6	TGTGCCTGGAGTGTGCTGGCCGGGTCTCAAGATTCACCCCTCCACTTT	CAWSVLAGSQDSPLHF
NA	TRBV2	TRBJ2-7	TGTGCCAGCAGTTGGTGGCTTGGATCGAGGGAGCAGTACTTC	CASSWWLGSREQYF
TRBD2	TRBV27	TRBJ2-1	TGTGCCAGCAGGAGCGGCGGGAGCTCCTACAATGAGCAGTTCTTC	CASRSGGSSYNEQFF
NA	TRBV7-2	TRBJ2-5	TGTGCCAGCAGTCTCTCTTTCTCGGAGACCCAGTACTTC	CASSLSFSETQYF
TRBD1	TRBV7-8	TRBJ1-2	TGTGCCAGCAGTCCAGGGGGGGGCTCCTATGGCTACACCTTC	CASSPGGGSYGYTF
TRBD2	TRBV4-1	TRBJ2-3	TGCGCCAGCAGCCAAGATGCCCCTAGCGGCGATAGCACAGATACGCAGTATTTT	CASSQDAPSGDSTDTQYF
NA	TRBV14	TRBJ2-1	TGTGCCAGCAGCCAAGTCCGGGATGAGCAGTTCTTC	CASSQVRDEQFF
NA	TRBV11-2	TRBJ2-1	TGTGCCAGCAGCCCTTTGTGGACAAGCTCCTACAATGAGCAGTTCTTC	CASSPLWTSSYNEQFF
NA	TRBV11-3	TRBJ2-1	TGTGCCAGCAGCTTAGGACCGGACAATGAGCAGTTCTTC	CASSLGPDNEQFF
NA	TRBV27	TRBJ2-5	TGTGCCAGCAGTACCTATAAGGACGGTGGGCAAGAGACCCAGTACTTC	CASSTYKDGGQETQYF
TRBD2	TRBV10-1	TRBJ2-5	TGCGCCAGCAGTGGATTAGCGGGACCCGTGGAGACCCAGTACTTC	CASSGLAGPVETQYF
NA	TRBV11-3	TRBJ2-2	TGTGCCAGCAGCTTAGGGGGTCCCACCGGGGAGCTGTTTTTT	CASSLGGPTGELFF
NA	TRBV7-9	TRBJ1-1	TGTGCCAGCAGCTGGAATCAGCACCCGAACACTGAAGCTTTCTTT	CASSWNQHPNTEAFF
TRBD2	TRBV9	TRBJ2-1	TGTGCCAGCAGCCAGGGACTAGCGGGTCTTGAGCAGTTCTTC	CASSQGLAGLEQFF
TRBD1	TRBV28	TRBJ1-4	TGTGCCAGCAGTACGACGACAGGGGGCATTGAAAAACTGTTTTTT	CASSTTTGGIEKLFF
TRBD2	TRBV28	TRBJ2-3	TGTGCCAGCAGTGGGGCTGGGGGGGCAGATACGCAGTATTTT	CASSGAGGADTQYF
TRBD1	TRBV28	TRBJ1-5	TGTGCCAGCAGTTTAACCAGGGGGGGTTTCAATCAGCCCCAGCATTTT	CASSLTRGGFNQPQHF
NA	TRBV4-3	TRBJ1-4	TGCGCCAGCAGCCAGGAAGTCGGCACATCTGCGGGGGGTGCTAATGAAAAACTGTTTTTT	CASSQEVGTSAGGANEKLFF